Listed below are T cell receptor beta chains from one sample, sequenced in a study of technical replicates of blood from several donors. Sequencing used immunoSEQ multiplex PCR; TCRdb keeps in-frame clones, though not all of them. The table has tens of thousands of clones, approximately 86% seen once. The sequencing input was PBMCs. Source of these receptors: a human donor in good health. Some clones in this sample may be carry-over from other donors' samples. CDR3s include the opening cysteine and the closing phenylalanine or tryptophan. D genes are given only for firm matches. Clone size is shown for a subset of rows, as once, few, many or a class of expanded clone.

TGTGCCATCAGTGGGGGAGCGGGGGGAAAATACAATGAGCAGTTCTTC	CAISGGAGGKYNEQFF	TRBJ2-1	-	TRBV10-3	TRBD2
TGTGCCAGCAGCCAACTCAGGGGGCAAACCGGGGAGCTGTTTTTT	CASSQLRGQTGELFF	TRBJ2-2	-	TRBV14	TRBD1
TGTGCCAGCAGCTTAGTTTCGGGAGCTCGATTGAATGAGCAGTTCTTC	CASSLVSGARLNEQFF	TRBJ2-1	-	TRBV7-9	-
TGTGCCAGCAGCAAAGATTTTTTGGGCTTCAATCAGCCCCAGCATTTT	CASSKDFLGFNQPQHF	TRBJ1-5	-	TRBV21-1	-
TGTGCCAGCTCACTCGGACAGCTGGGGACAGGAGGCAATCAGCCCCAGCATTTT	CASSLGQLGTGGNQPQHF	TRBJ1-5	-	TRBV18	TRBD1
TGCGCCAGCAGCCGCGTCGGGGGGACAGATACGCAGTATTTT	CASSRVGGTDTQYF	TRBJ2-3	-	TRBV4-1	TRBD2
TGTGCCAGCAGTTACTCCCTAGCGGGGAGTGAGCAGTTCTTC	CASSYSLAGSEQFF	TRBJ2-1	-	TRBV6-5	TRBD2
TGTGCCAGCACCTACGACAGCTATGGCTACACCTTC	CASTYDSYGYTF	TRBJ1-2	-	TRBV6-6	-
TGTGCCAGCAGCTCCCCCGGTCCCGGGGAGCTGTTTTTT	CASSSPGPGELFF	TRBJ2-2	-	TRBV7-6	-
TGTGCCAGCAGCTTAGGCTACCAAAAAAACTACGAGCAGTACTTC	CASSLGYQKNYEQYF	TRBJ2-7	-	TRBV7-2	-
TGTGCCTGGAGAGGCAGGGTTGAGGGCTACACCTTC	CAWRGRVEGYTF	TRBJ1-2	-	TRBV30	-
TGTGCCAGCAGTGACTCGCCGGGAGGAGAGCAGTACTTC	CASSDSPGGEQYF	TRBJ2-7	-	TRBV6-4	TRBD2
TGTGCCACCAACCGGGACAGGGACCAAGAGACCCAGTACTTC	CATNRDRDQETQYF	TRBJ2-5	-	TRBV10-3	TRBD1
TGTGCTAGTGGTTTGGGCAACCTCGCGGGGGGGCGCAATGAGCAGTTCTTC	CASGLGNLAGGRNEQFF	TRBJ2-1	-	TRBV12-5	TRBD2
TGTGCCACCAGCAAAAGACAGGGGCACCAAGAGACCCAGTACTTC	CATSKRQGHQETQYF	TRBJ2-5	-	TRBV15	TRBD1
TGTGCCAGCAGTTCCCGGGAAGATCTACGAGATACGCAGTATTTT	CASSSREDLRDTQYF	TRBJ2-3	once	TRBV28	-
TGTGCCAGCAGTGAGGACACCTACTATGGCTACACCTTC	CASSEDTYYGYTF	TRBJ1-2	many	TRBV6-1	-
TGTGCCAGCAGTGACCTAGCGGGGGGGCAGGAGACCCAGTACTTC	CASSDLAGGQETQYF	TRBJ2-5	-	TRBV6-1	TRBD2
TGTGCCAGCAGTTTCGATCCGACAGGGGTATTTTCACCCCTCCACTTT	CASSFDPTGVFSPLHF	TRBJ1-6	-	TRBV7-2	TRBD1
TGTGCCAGCAGCCAAGCACGGACTAGCGGGAGGGAGCAGTTCTTC	CASSQARTSGREQFF	TRBJ2-1	-	TRBV4-2	TRBD2
TGCGCCAGCAGTGAGGTTCCGGGACAGGGATCCGAGCAGTACTTC	CASSEVPGQGSEQYF	TRBJ2-7	-	TRBV10-1	TRBD1
TGTGCCAGCAGCAAATCGGACAGGATAGGCTCTGGGGCCAACGTCCTGACTTTC	CASSKSDRIGSGANVLTF	TRBJ2-6	-	TRBV5-5	TRBD1
TGTGCCAGTAGTCCCCGGGACAGGGTGAACACTGAAGCTTTCTTT	CASSPRDRVNTEAFF	TRBJ1-1	-	TRBV19	TRBD1
TGTGCCAGCGGCCAGGGGCCCTACGAGCAGTACTTC	CASGQGPYEQYF	TRBJ2-7	-	TRBV2	-
TGTGCCAGCAGTGAAGTGGGACAGGGTTTCTCTGGAAACACCATATATTTT	CASSEVGQGFSGNTIYF	TRBJ1-3	-	TRBV2	TRBD1
TGTGCCAGCAGCTTAATGGGACAGGTTAATCAGCCCCAGCATTTT	CASSLMGQVNQPQHF	TRBJ1-5	-	TRBV7-2	TRBD1
TGTGCCAGCAGTTGGCGGGAGAGCGCAGATACGCAGTATTTT	CASSWRESADTQYF	TRBJ2-3	-	TRBV27	TRBD2
TGTGCCAGCAGCCCGGGACAGGGGGGAGAGACCCAGTACTTC	CASSPGQGGETQYF	TRBJ2-5	-	TRBV5-6	TRBD1
TGTGCCAGCAGCTTAGAAGGACTAGCGGGAAGCACAGATACGCAGTATTTT	CASSLEGLAGSTDTQYF	TRBJ2-3	-	TRBV11-3	TRBD2
TGCGCCGCCGGGGGGAACACTGAAGCTTTCTTT	CAAGGNTEAFF	TRBJ1-1	few	TRBV30	-
TGTGCCAGCTCACCAATAGCGGCGAACAATGAGCAGTTCTTC	CASSPIAANNEQFF	TRBJ2-1	-	TRBV18	-
TGCGCCAGCAGCCAAAGAGGCAGGGATGGCTACACCTTC	CASSQRGRDGYTF	TRBJ1-2	-	TRBV4-3	-
TGTGCCAGCAGTCCGACAGGGGGTACGACAGATACGCAGTATTTT	CASSPTGGTTDTQYF	TRBJ2-3	-	TRBV5-4	TRBD1
TGTGCCAGCAGGACAGGGCGCGGTAACTATGGCTACACCTTC	CASRTGRGNYGYTF	TRBJ1-2	-	TRBV27	TRBD1
TGTGCCAGCAGCTTGGGTGCAGGGGGCGAAAACTATGGCTACACCTTC	CASSLGAGGENYGYTF	TRBJ1-2	-	TRBV5-4	TRBD1
TGTGCCAGCAGCTTAGCCAGGGACAGGGAGCAGTTCTTC	CASSLARDREQFF	TRBJ2-1	-	TRBV7-2	TRBD1